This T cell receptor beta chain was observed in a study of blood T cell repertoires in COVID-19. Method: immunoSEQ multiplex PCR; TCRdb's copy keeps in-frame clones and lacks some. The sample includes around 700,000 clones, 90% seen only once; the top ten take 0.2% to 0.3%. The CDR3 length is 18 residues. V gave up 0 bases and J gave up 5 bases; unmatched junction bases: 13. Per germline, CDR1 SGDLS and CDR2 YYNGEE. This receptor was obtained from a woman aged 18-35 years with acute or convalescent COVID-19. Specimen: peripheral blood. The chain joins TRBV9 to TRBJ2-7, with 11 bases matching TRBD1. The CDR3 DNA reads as TGTGCCAGCAGCGTAGGTGGAGGGGACAGGGGGAAGGTGGACGAGCAGTACTTC. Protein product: CASSVGGGDRGKVDEQYF.